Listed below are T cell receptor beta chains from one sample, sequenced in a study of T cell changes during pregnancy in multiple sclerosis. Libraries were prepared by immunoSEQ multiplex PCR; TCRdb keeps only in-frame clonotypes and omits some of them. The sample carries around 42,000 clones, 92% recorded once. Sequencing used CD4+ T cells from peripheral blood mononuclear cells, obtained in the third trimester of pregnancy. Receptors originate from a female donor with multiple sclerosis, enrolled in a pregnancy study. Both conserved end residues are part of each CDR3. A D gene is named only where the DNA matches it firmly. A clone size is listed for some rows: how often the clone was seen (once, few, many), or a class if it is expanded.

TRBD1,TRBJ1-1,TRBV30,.,TGTGCCTGGGATGACCGGGACAGGGAAGCTTTCTTT,CAWDDRDREAFF
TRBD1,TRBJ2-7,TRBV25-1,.,TGTGCCAGCTCGGGGACAGGGCCCATCTACGAGCAGTACTTC,CASSGTGPIYEQYF
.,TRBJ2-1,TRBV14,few,TGTGCCAGCAGCCAAGATATCACGGGAAGGGATGAGCAGTTCTTC,CASSQDITGRDEQFF
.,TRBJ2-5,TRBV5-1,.,TGCGCCAGCAGCCTGGGACTCTCGCGGGAGACCCAGTACTTC,CASSLGLSRETQYF
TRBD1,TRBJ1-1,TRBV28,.,TGTGCCAGCAGTCCTCCGGGACAGGGGGGCACTGAAGCTTTCTTT,CASSPPGQGGTEAFF
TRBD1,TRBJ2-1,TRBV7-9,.,TGTGCCAGCAGCTCTCAGGGGGATGAGCAGTTCTTC,CASSSQGDEQFF
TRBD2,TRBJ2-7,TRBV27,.,TGTGCCAGCAGGCGGGAGGGCTGGTACGAGCAGTACTTC,CASRREGWYEQYF
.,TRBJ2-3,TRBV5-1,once,TGCGCCAGCAGCTTGGGGTGGGAGAGGAGGGCAGATACGCAGTATTTT,CASSLGWERRADTQYF
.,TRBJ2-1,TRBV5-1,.,TGCGCCAGCAGCTACGGGGGGCAGAGCTCCTACAATGAGCAGTTCTTC,CASSYGGQSSYNEQFF
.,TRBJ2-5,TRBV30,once,TGTGCCTGGAGTGTCTCTAGCCACCAAGAGACCCAGTACTTC,CAWSVSSHQETQYF
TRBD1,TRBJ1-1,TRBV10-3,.,TGTGCCATCAGGGGACAGGGTGGGGACACTGAAGCTTTCTTT,CAIRGQGGDTEAFF
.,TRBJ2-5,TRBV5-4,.,TGTGCCAGCAGCTTTGCGGGCAGCGGGCCAGAGACCCAGTACTTC,CASSFAGSGPETQYF
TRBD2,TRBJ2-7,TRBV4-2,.,TGTGCCAGCAGCCAAGGTTCCCCAGCTAGCGGGGGAAACTACGAGCAGTACTTC,CASSQGSPASGGNYEQYF
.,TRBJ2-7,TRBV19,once,TGTGCCAGTAGTAGAGACAGTCACGAGCAGTACTTC,CASSRDSHEQYF
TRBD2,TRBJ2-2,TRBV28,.,TGTGCCAGCAGTCCCGCGGGCGGGAGAGGGAACACCGGGGAGCTGTTTTTT,CASSPAGGRGNTGELFF
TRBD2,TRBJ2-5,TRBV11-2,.,TGTGCCAGCAGCCAGCCGGGACTAGCGCACCAAGAGACCCAGTACTTC,CASSQPGLAHQETQYF
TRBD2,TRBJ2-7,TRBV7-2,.,TGTGCCAGCAGCCTATCGGTGGTAGCGGGCGCGACCTACGAGCAGTACTTC,CASSLSVVAGATYEQYF
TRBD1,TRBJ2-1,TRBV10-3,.,TGTGCCATCAGCAGGGGACAGAGATACTCTAGCTCCTACAATGAGCAGTTCTTC,CAISRGQRYSSSYNEQFF
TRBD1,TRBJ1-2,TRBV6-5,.,TGTGCCAGCAGCTCCGGACAGGCGATCTATGGCTACACCTTC,CASSSGQAIYGYTF
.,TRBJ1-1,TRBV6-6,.,TGTGCCAGCAGTTACTCTAGGGGAGGGGCGAACACTGAAGCTTTCTTT,CASSYSRGGANTEAFF
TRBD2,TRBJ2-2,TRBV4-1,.,TGCGCCAGCAGCCAAGTAGCGGGAGGGCGCACCGGGGAGCTGTTTTTT,CASSQVAGGRTGELFF
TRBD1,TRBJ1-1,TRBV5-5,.,TGTGCCAGCAGCTCGACGTGGACAGGGGGCACTGAAGCTTTCTTT,CASSSTWTGGTEAFF
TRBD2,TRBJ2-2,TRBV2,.,TGTGCCAGCCGTCCGCGGACTAGCGGGGACACCGGGGAGCTGTTTTTT,CASRPRTSGDTGELFF
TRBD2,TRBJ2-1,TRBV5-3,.,TGTGCCAGAAGCTTGGTCCCGCGGGAGCGTTACAATGAGCAGTTCTTC,CARSLVPRERYNEQFF
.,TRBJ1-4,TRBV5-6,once,TGTGCCAGCAGCTTTAACCTCCTAAATGAAAAACTGTTTTTT,CASSFNLLNEKLFF
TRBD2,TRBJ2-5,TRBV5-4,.,TGTGCCAGCAGCGGGGGACTAGCGAGCCAAGAGACCCAGTACTTC,CASSGGLASQETQYF
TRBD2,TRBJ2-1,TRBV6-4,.,TGTGCCAGCAGTCGGACTAGCGGGATTAATGAGCAGTTCTTC,CASSRTSGINEQFF
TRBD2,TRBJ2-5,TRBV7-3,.,TGTGCCAGCAGCTCCACAGCGGGAGTCCAAGAGACCCAGTACTTC,CASSSTAGVQETQYF
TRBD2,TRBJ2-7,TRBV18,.,TGTGCCAGCTCACCACCTAGCGGGAACTACGAGCAGTACTTC,CASSPPSGNYEQYF
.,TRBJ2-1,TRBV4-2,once,TGTGCCAGCAGCCAAGCGGCAGGAGTAGCGGAACTTAATGAGCAGTTCTTC,CASSQAAGVAELNEQFF
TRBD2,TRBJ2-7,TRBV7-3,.,TGTGCCAGCAGCCTACAACCGGGACTACCTTTGGAGCAGTACTTC,CASSLQPGLPLEQYF
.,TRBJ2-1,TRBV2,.,TGTGCCAGCAGTGAAGCGACGACTAGAGGCAATGAGCAGTTCTTC,CASSEATTRGNEQFF
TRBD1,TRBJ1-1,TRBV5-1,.,TGCGCCAGTTCTGGACAGGGTGGTGAAGCTTTCTTT,CASSGQGGEAFF
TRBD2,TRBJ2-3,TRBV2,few,TGTGCCAGCAGTGGTGGGACTAGCGGGAGAGGCACAGATACGCAGTATTTT,CASSGGTSGRGTDTQYF
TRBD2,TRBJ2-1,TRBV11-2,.,TGTGCCAGCAGCTTAGGAGTCGGGAGGCGGGCCTACAATGAGCAGTTCTTC,CASSLGVGRRAYNEQFF
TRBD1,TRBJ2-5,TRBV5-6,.,TGTGCCAGCAGCTTGGCCCAGGGGGCTAGGGAGACCCAGTACTTC,CASSLAQGARETQYF
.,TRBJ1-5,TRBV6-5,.,TGTGCCAGCAGTCAGGGATTTAACTCTATTCAGCCCCAGCATTTT,CASSQGFNSIQPQHF
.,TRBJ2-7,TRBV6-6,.,TGTGCCAGCAGTTACTCCAGTGTCAGACTCTCCTACGAGCAGTACTTC,CASSYSSVRLSYEQYF
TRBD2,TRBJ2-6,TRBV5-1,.,TGCGCCAGCAGCCCCAGAGGACTAGCGGGAGGGCCGGGAGGGGCCAACGTCCTGACTTTC,CASSPRGLAGGPGGANVLTF
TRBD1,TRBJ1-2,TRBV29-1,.,TGCAGCGTTGAAGAGACAGGGGCAGGCGGCTACACCTTC,CSVEETGAGGYTF
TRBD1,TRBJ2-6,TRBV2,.,TGTGCCAGCAGGGGAGACAGGGGACTTTCCTCTGGGGCCAACGTCCTGACTTTC,CASRGDRGLSSGANVLTF
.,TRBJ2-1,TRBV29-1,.,TGCAGCGTCAACAGGGTCAATGAGCAGTTCTTC,CSVNRVNEQFF
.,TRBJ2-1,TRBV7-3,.,TGTGCCAGCAGCTTAATAGGTACTAGTTTTTACAATGAGCAGTTCTTC,CASSLIGTSFYNEQFF
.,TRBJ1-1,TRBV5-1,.,TGCGCCAGCAGCTTGGGGCGCGGCGGGGGAGGGGTCACTGAAGCTTTCTTT,CASSLGRGGGGVTEAFF
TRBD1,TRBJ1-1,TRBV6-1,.,TGTGCCAGCAGTGATAGGGGACAGGGGGCTACTGAAGCTTTCTTT,CASSDRGQGATEAFF
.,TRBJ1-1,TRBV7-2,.,TGTGCCAGCAGCTATGACGGGACGGGAGGATACACTGAAGCTTTCTTT,CASSYDGTGGYTEAFF
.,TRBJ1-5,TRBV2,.,TGTGCCAGCAGAGAGGCATATAGCAATCAGCCCCAGCATTTT,CASREAYSNQPQHF
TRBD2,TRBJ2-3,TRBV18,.,TGTGCCAGCTCACCACAGAACGGGAGGACAGATACGCAGTATTTT,CASSPQNGRTDTQYF
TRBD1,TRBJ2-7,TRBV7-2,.,TGTGCCAGCAGCTTGTCCGGGACAGGGACATACCACGAGCAGTACTTC,CASSLSGTGTYHEQYF
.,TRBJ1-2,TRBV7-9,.,TGTGCCAGCAGCTTAGCGCTGACGTCGAGGGTTGGCTACACCTTC,CASSLALTSRVGYTF
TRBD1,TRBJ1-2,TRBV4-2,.,TGTGCCAGCAGCCAAGATGGGACAGGGAACGCGAAAGGCTACACCTTC,CASSQDGTGNAKGYTF
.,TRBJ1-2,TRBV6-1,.,TGTGCCAGCAGTGAACGTTTAGCAGACTATGGCTACACCTTC,CASSERLADYGYTF
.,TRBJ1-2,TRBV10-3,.,TGTGCCTCCCGGGGGTTTTTATATGGCTACACCTTC,CASRGFLYGYTF
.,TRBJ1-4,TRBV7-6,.,TGTGCCAGCAGCCCGACAGGACAGATTAATGAAAAACTGTTTTTT,CASSPTGQINEKLFF
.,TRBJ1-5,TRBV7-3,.,TGTGCCAGTGACAGCCGGGACACCGAGAGGCAGCCCCAGCATTTT,CASDSRDTERQPQHF
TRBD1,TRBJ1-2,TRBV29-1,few,TGCAGCGTCCAGGGACAGAACTATGGCTACACCTTC,CSVQGQNYGYTF
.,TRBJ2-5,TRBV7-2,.,TGTGCCAGCAACAGGGAGTGGACAGTTCAAGAGACCCAGTACTTC,CASNREWTVQETQYF
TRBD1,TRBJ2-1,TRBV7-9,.,TGTGCCAGCAGCCCGGGGAACAGGGGACACAACAATGAGCAGTTCTTC,CASSPGNRGHNNEQFF
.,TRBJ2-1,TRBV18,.,TGTGCCAGCTCACCTCGGGAGAGCTCCTACAATGAGCAGTTCTTC,CASSPRESSYNEQFF